A single sample is the source of the 9 T cell receptor beta chains below, sequenced in a study of T cell responses to AZD1222 COVID-19 vaccine. Assay: immunoSEQ multiplex PCR; the TCRdb copy retains only in-frame clones and omits some. The sample has 160,000 or so clones, under 95% seen once. The sample was peripheral blood, taken on day 0 of MenACWY control vaccination. These receptors were obtained from an adult in good health.

The chain links TRBV7-9 to TRBJ2-7; D might be TRBD2 (5 bases). V was pared by 5 bases and J by 1 base, with 15 bases between. Germline V gene sequence: CDR1 SEHNR, CDR2 FQNEAQ (reference sequence). The CDR3 runs 15 residues. CDR3 region: CASSLPTGKSYEQYF. CDR3 DNA sequence: TGTGCCAGCAGCCTCCCGACCGGGAAGTCCTACGAGCAGTACTTC.

In this sample, this clone turned up once. The genes are TRBV11-3 and TRBJ1-3, with a possible D match to TRBD1 (5 bases). Germline V gene sequence: CDR1 SGHNT, CDR2 YENEEA. Trimming left V 3 bases short and J 4 bases short, with 7 bases between. This CDR3 contains 13 residues. The CDR3 region is CASSLGVGNTIYF. In nucleotides, the CDR3 is TGTGCCAGCAGCTTGGGGGTCGGAAACACCATATATTTT.

This clone came up once. This rearrangement joins TRBV19 to TRBJ2-3; 9 bases are shared with TRBD2. V dropped 6 bases and J dropped 0; count of bases not matched to a gene: 4. The CDR3 has 15 amino acids. Germline CDR1 reads LNHDA; CDR2 reads SQIVND (reference sequence). The CDR3 sequence: CASSETSGSTDTQYF. CDR3 in DNA: TGTGCCAGTAGCGAAACTAGCGGGAGCACAGATACGCAGTATTTT.

The J gene is TRBJ1-4, the V gene TRBV18; tentatively, D is TRBD1 (5 bases). The CDR3 runs 15 residues. The germline V and J ends were trimmed by 1 base and 4 bases, with 10 bases remaining between them. The V gene's germline CDR1 is KGHSH and CDR2 LQKENI. The CDR3 is CASSPQQDHNEKLFF. The CDR3, as DNA: TGTGCCAGCTCACCACAACAGGATCATAATGAAAAACTGTTTTTT.

The V and J genes are TRBV28 and TRBJ2-7, with 7 bases that match TRBD2. The CDR3 sequence is 16 residues long. V lost 4 bases and J lost 5; bases outside the gene matches: 14. CDR1 is MDHEN, CDR2 SYDVKM, per germline. The CDR3 nucleotides are TGTGCCAGCAGTTCTAATGGGGCGGGAGCTGTCAACGAGCAGTACTTC. As protein: CASSSNGAGAVNEQYF.

V gene TRBV18 combines with J gene TRBJ1-1, with D maybe TRBD1 (6 bases). The CDR3 is 14 amino acids. V was clipped by 2 bases and J by 1 base, with 8 bases between them. Looked up from germline, CDR1 is KGHSH and CDR2 is LQKENI. CDR3 amino acids: CASSPGQSNTEAFF. The CDR3 region has the DNA TGTGCCAGCTCACCAGGACAGTCGAACACTGAAGCTTTCTTT.

The chain combines TRBV9 with TRBJ2-7, with TRBD2 identical over 11 bases. CDR1 SGDLS and CDR2 YYNGEE come from the germline V gene. The CDR3 extends over 14 amino acids. Trimming at V came to 3 bases and at J to 4 bases, leaving 3 bases not matched to a gene. The CDR3 bases are TGTGCCAGCAGCGCCGGGACTAGCGGTTACGAGCAGTACTTC. It codes for CASSAGTSGYEQYF.

This chain connects TRBV10-3 to TRBJ1-1; D is undetermined. This CDR3 has 14 residues. V was shortened by 3 bases and J by 0 bases, with 8 bases between the two germline ends. The germline gives CDR1 ENHRY, CDR2 SYGVKD. The CDR3 bases are TGTGCCATCAGTGATTACAGAGTGAACACTGAAGCTTTCTTT. Translated: CAISDYRVNTEAFF.

This clone was recorded once. The genes are TRBV14 and TRBJ2-3; D is uncertain. Between the trimmed V and J ends, which lost 4 bases and 3 bases, there was a span of 14 bases. This CDR3 has 15 amino acids. CDR1 is SGHDN and CDR2 is FVKESK in the germline V gene. CDR3: CASSPQVPQTDTQYF. The DNA for the CDR3 is TGTGCCAGCAGCCCCCAGGTGCCACAGACAGATACGCAGTATTTT.